This TCR beta chain was identified in a study of OX40 agonist ivuxolimab in advanced cancers. Overall study context: Patients received intravenous ivuxolimab every 2 weeks at 0.01 to 10 mg/kg. Participants could have had prior anti-PD-1, anti-PD-L1 or anti-CTLA-4 therapy, and around 43% had some. Partial responses occurred in three patients (one hepatocellular carcinoma, two cutaneous melanoma).

Repertoires were generated with immunoSEQ multiplex PCR, while TCRdb's copy carries only in-frame clones and drops some. The sample carries nearly 110,000 clones, 75% to 95% recorded once. Whole-study results and caveats: Individuals who were partial responders at 0.1-3.0 mg/kg had clonal expansion that ranked among the lowest.

Between the trimmed V and J ends, which lost 0 bases and 5 bases, there was a span of 14 bases. This CDR3 is 15 amino acids long. In germline, CDR1 is SGHRS, CDR2 YFSETQ. Of note for this clone: Its antigen remains unidentified.

The sequenced sample was CD4+ or CD8+ T cells sorted from blood, obtained in a trial of the OX40 agonist ivuxolimab. The clonotype was recovered from an adult with an advanced solid tumor such as melanoma, head and neck, liver or kidney cancer. The chain uses TRBV5-1 and TRBJ1-1, with unresolved D. This CDR3 reads CASSLVQEVGTEAFF. The DNA for the CDR3 is TGCGCCAGCAGCTTGGTCCAGGAGGTTGGGACTGAAGCTTTCTTT.